The next 2 T cell receptor beta chains were all read from a single sample in a study of beta chain features in type 1 diabetes. Sequenced material consisted of expressed TCRB transcripts (all of the isolated RNA was reverse transcribed). The protocol was immunoSEQ multiplex PCR, while the TCRdb copy is restricted to in-frame clones and leaves out a portion. The sample has 600,000 to 700,000 clones; around 12% are singletons. No cognate antigen is known for these TCRs. Findings and limits, study-wide: Shortening of TCRB CDR3s, moderate but significant, appeared in all four CD4+ subsets of Type 1 diabetes patients.

Sequencing was carried out using naive CD4+ T cells from blood. All receptors come from a man aged 25-45 years with type 1 diabetes.

The sample holds a few counts of this clone. Distinct nucleotide sequences in the sample also encode this CDR3. V and J are TRBV5-1 and TRBJ2-7; TRBD1 matches 7 bases. CDR1 and CDR2 from the germline V gene are SGHRS and YFSETQ. Trimming at V came to 1 base and at J to 2 bases, leaving 3 bases not matched to a gene. CDR3 length: 14 residues. The CDR3 sequence: CASSLTGDTYEQYF. The CDR3 DNA follows: TGCGCCAGCAGCTTGACAGGGGACACCTACGAGCAGTACTTC. The full variable domain, its missing parts supplied by reference TRBV5-1 and TRBJ2-7, is KAGVTQTPRYLIKTRGQQVTLSCSPISGHRSVSWYQQTPGQGLQFLFEYFSETQRNKGNFPGRFSGRQFSNSRSEMNVSTLELGDSALYLCASSLTGDTYEQYFGPGTRLTVT.

This clone came up a few times. The chain recombines TRBV7-9 with TRBJ2-3; 7 nucleotides agree with TRBD1. This CDR3 comprises 14 residues. With V trimmed by 4 bases and J by 2 bases, 3 bases remained unmatched. CDR1 SEHNR and CDR2 FQNEAQ come from the germline V gene (reference sequence). The CDR3 sequence: CASSWDSTTDTQYF. In nucleotides, the CDR3 is TGTGCCAGCAGCTGGGACAGCACCACAGATACGCAGTATTTT.